This T cell receptor beta chain was captured by sequencing in a study of glioma-infiltrating T cells after dendritic cell vaccination. Overall study: Between about 2002 and 2013, patients got autologous tumor lysate-pulsed dendritic cell vaccines. Study-wide results and caveats: Higher pretreatment TIL content predicted longer progression-free time and survival.

Profiling relied on immunoSEQ multiplex PCR, and the TCRdb table lists in-frame clones only, not all of them. Of 45,000 to 50,000 clones detected, roughly 85% appear once; the ten largest clones hold roughly 11%. As regards this clone: Its antigen remains unknown.

The V gene lost 8 bases and the J gene lost 7 bases, with 17 bases spanning the gap. Germline CDR1 and CDR2: SQVTM and ANQGSEA. This CDR3 has 12 residues. This rearrangement joins TRBV29-1 to TRBJ1-2; D gene ambiguous. The sequencing used blood, collected before dendritic cell vaccination. The sequence came from a human donor with glioblastoma. CDR3 nucleotide sequence: TGCAGCATCAACAAGGTGGGCTTTGGCTACACCTTC. This sequence encodes CSINKVGFGYTF.